This TCR beta chain was obtained from a study of lymphopenia after photon versus proton radiotherapy. This clone was counted a single time. Assay used: immunoSEQ multiplex PCR; TCRdb lists only in-frame clones, some missing. The sample includes 150,000 to 200,000 clones, around nine tenths seen only once; the top ten take around 4.5%. The CDR3 has 16 amino acids. Looked up from germline, CDR1 is SQVTM and CDR2 is ANQGSEA. V lost 6 bases and J 1 base, leaving 20 bases between the germline ends. This sample comprised peripheral blood, obtained from a patient treated with photon-based radiotherapy. This TCR came from a man aged 50 to 60 with gastric cancer. The chain carries TRBV29-1 and TRBJ2-3; the D call may be TRBD1 or TRBD2 (5 bases each). CDR3 nucleotide sequence: TGCAGCGTCAACGGGTGGGGGAACTATGGCACAGATACGCAGTATTTT. Its translation is CSVNGWGNYGTDTQYF.